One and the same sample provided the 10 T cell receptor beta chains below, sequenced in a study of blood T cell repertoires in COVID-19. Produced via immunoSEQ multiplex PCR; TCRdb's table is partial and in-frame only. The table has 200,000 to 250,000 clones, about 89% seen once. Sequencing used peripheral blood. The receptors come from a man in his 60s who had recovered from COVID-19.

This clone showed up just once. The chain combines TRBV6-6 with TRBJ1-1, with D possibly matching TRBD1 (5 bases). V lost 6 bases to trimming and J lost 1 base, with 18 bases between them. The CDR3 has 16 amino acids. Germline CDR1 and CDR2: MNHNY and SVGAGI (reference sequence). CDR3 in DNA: TGTGCCAGCAGGACACATTCGGGCAGGGCGAACACTGAAGCTTTCTTT. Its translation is CASRTHSGRANTEAFF.

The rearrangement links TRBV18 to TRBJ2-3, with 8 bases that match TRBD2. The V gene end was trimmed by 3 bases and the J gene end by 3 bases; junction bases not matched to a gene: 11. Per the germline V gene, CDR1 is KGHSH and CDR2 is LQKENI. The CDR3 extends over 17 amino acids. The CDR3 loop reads CASSPLPAGAGTDTQYF. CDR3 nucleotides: TGTGCCAGCTCACCCCTCCCAGCGGGAGCAGGTACAGATACGCAGTATTTT.

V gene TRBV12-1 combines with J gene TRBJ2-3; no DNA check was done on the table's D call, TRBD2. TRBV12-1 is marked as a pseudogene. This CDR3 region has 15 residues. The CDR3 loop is CASSFCGGSADTQYF. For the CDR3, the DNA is TGTGCCAGCAGCTTCTGCGGGGGTAGTGCAGATACGCAGTATTTT.

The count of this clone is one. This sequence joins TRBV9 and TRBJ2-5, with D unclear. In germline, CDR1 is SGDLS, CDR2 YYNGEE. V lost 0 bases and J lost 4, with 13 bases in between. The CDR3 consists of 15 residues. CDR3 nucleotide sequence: TGTGCCAGCAGCGTAGCGGGTACCAAAGGAGAGACCCAGTACTTC. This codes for CASSVAGTKGETQYF.

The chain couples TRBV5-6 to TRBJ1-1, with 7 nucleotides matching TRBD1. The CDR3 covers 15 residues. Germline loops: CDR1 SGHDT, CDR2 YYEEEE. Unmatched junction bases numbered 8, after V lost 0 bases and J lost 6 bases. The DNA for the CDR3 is TGTGCCAGCAGCTTGGTGGACAGGCCGAGGGCTGAAGCTTTCTTT. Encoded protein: CASSLVDRPRAEAFF.

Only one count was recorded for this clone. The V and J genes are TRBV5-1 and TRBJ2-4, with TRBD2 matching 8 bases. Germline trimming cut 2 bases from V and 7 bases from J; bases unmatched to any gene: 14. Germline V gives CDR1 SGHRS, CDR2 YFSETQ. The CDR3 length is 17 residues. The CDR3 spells CASSLPDSGAGANIQYF. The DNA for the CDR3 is TGCGCCAGCAGCTTACCGGATAGCGGGGCCGGCGCGAACATTCAGTACTTC.

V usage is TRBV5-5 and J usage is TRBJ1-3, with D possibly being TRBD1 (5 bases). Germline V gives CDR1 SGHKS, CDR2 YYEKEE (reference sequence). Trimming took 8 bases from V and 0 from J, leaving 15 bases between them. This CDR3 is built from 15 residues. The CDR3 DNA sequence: TGTGCCAGTTCTGTACAGGCCAACTCTGGAAACACCATATATTTT. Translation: CASSVQANSGNTIYF.

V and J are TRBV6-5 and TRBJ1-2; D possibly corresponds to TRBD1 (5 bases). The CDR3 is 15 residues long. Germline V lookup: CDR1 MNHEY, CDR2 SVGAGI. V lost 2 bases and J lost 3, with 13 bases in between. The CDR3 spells CASSYALQVHYGYTF. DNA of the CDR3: TGTGCCAGCAGTTACGCCCTACAGGTCCACTATGGCTACACCTTC.

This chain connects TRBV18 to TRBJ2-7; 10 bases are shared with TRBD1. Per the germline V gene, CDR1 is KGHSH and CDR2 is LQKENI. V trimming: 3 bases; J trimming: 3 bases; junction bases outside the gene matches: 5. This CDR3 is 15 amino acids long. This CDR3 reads CASSPVTGGHYEQYF. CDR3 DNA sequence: TGTGCCAGCTCACCGGTGACAGGGGGCCACTACGAGCAGTACTTC.

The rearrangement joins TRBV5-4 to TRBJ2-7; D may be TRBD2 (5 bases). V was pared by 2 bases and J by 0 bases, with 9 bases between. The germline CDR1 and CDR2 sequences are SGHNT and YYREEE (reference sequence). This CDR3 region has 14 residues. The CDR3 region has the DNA TGTGCCAGCAGCTTCCTAGGAGGCTCCTACGAGCAGTACTTC. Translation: CASSFLGGSYEQYF. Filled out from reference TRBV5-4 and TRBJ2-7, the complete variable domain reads ETGVTQSPTHLIKTRGQQVTLRCSSQSGHNTVSWYQQALGQGPQFIFQYYREEENGRGNFPPRFSGLQFPNYSSELNVNALELDDSALYLCASSFLGGSYEQYFGPGTRLTVT.